Here is one T cell receptor (beta chain) with its context. Its specificity is not known. This specimen belongs to a study of blood T cells in healthy people across ages. Notes on the study in general: Changes in expanded clonotypes were possibly confounded, as the CMV status of donors was unknown.

Samples each yielded at least 6 micrograms of total RNA. The CDR3 contains 17 residues. Trimming took 3 bases from V and 9 from J; bases not matched to a gene: 18. In germline, CDR1 is SGHRS, CDR2 YFSETQ. A sample-barcoded 5' primer and a J-beta primer mix were used in a second PCR of roughly 6 to 11 cycles. TCRdb called the 5' RACE reads again in MiXCR, with one record for every CDR3 protein. The sample consists of hundreds of thousands of distinct CDR3 sequences, around 26% of them appearing once. V usage is TRBV5-1 and J usage is TRBJ2-1; 7 bases line up with TRBD2. Sequenced sample: blood. This clonotype was obtained from a woman older than 75 in good health. CDR3 region: CASSWLNGRGDKSEQFF. CDR3 nucleotide sequence: TGCGCCAGCAGCTGGCTCAATGGGAGGGGAGACAAGAGTGAGCAGTTCTTC.